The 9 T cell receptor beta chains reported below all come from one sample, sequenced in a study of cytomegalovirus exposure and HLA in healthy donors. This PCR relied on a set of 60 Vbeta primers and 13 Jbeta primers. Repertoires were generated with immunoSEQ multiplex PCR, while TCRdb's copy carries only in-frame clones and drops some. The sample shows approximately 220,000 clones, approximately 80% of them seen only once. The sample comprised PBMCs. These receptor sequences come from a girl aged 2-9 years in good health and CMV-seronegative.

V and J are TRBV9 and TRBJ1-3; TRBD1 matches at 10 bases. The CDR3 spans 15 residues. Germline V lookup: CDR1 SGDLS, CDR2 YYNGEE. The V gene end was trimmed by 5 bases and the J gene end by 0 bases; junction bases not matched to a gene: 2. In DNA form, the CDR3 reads TGTGCCAGCAGGGGACAGGGGAGCTCTGGAAACACCATATATTTT. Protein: CASRGQGSSGNTIYF.

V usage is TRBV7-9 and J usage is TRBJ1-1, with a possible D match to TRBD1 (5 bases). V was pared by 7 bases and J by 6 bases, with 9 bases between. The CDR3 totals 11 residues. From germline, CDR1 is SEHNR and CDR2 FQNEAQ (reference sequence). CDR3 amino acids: CASTSGAEAFF. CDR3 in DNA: TGTGCCAGCACCTCGGGGGCTGAAGCTTTCTTT. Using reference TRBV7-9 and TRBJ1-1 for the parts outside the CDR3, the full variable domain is DTGVSQNPRHKITKRGQNVTFRCDPISEHNRLYWYRQTLGQGPEFLTYFQNEAQLEKSRLLSDRFSAERPKGSFSTLEIQRTEQGDSAMYLCASTSGAEAFFGQGTRLTVV.

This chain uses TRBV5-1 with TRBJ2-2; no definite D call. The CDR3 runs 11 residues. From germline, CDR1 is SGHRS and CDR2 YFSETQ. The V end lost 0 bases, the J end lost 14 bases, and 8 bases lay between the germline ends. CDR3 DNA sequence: TGCGCCAGCAGCTTGGGTGGCTCTCTGTTTTTT. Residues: CASSLGGSLFF.

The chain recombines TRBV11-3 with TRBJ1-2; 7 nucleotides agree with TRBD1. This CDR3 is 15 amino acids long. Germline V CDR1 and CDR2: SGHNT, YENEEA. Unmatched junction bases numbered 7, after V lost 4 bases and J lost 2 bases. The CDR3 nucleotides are TGTGCCAGCAGCTCGGGGACAGCGCTAAACTATGGCTACACCTTC. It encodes CASSSGTALNYGYTF.

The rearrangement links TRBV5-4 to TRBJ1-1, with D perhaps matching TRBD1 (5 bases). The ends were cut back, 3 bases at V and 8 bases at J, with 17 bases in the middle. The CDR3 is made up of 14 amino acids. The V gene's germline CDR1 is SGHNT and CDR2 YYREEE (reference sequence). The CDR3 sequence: CASSYYGGGEEAFF. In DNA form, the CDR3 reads TGTGCCAGCAGCTACTACGGGGGGGGAGAAGAAGCTTTCTTT. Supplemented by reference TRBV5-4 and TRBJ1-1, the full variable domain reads ETGVTQSPTHLIKTRGQQVTLRCSSQSGHNTVSWYQQALGQGPQFIFQYYREEENGRGNFPPRFSGLQFPNYSSELNVNALELDDSALYLCASSYYGGGEEAFFGQGTRLTVV.

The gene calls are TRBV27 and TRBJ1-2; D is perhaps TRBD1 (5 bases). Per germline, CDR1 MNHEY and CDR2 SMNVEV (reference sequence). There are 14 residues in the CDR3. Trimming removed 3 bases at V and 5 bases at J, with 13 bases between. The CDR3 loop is CASSFGEGFYGYTF. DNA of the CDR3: TGTGCCAGCAGTTTCGGGGAGGGGTTTTATGGCTACACCTTC.

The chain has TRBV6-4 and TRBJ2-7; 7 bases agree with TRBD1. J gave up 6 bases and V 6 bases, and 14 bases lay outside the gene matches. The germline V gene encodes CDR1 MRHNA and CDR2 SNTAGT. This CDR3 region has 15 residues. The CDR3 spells CASSSTGPPGAEQYF. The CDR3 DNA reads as TGTGCCAGCAGCTCGACAGGGCCTCCTGGGGCCGAGCAGTACTTC.

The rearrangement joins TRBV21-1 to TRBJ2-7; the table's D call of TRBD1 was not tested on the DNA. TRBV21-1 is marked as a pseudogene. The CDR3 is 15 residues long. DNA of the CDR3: TGTGCCAGCAGCAAAGTAGGGACAGTCTCCTACGAGCAGTACTTC. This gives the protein CASSKVGTVSYEQYF.

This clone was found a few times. The CDR3 sequence: CASSQDWQGAYGYTF. CDR3 nucleotide sequence: TGCGCCAGCAGCCAAGATTGGCAGGGGGCCTATGGCTACACCTTC. V and J are TRBV4-1 and TRBJ1-2; 8 bases are a match to TRBD1. The CDR3 sequence is 15 residues long. Germline values: CDR1 MGHRA, CDR2 YSYEKL. V dropped 0 bases and J dropped 4; count of bases not matched to a gene: 4.